These 6 T cell receptor beta chains were sequenced from one sample in a study of identical twins. One entry per CDR3 protein, called by TCRdb with MiXCR from the 5' RACE reads. Here the sample spans 550,000 to 700,000 distinct CDR3 sequences, more than 9% being singletons. The sample also formed part of further work on yellow fever vaccine responses in identical twins.

The specimen was PBMCs. These receptors all come from a young woman in good health.

This clonotype was observed a handful of times. V is TRBV29-1 and J is TRBJ1-2; D is possibly TRBD1 (6 bases). The germline gives CDR1 SQVTM, CDR2 ANQGSEA. This CDR3 comprises 12 residues. V lost 5 bases, J lost 8 bases, and 15 bases lay in between. In DNA form, the CDR3 reads TGCAGCGTTAAACAGGGAGCTGGGGGCTACACCTTC. It translates to CSVKQGAGGYTF.

This rearrangement joins TRBV29-1 to TRBJ2-5; weak D call: TRBD2 (5 bases). The length of the CDR3 is 12 residues. In germline, CDR1 is SQVTM, CDR2 ANQGSEA. Trimming took 5 bases from V and 1 from J, leaving 8 bases between them. Here the CDR3 reads CSVLAGQETQYF. The CDR3 bases are TGCAGCGTTCTCGCGGGCCAAGAGACCCAGTACTTC.

The chain couples TRBV4-2 to TRBJ2-7; TRBD2 might be the D (6 bases). The CDR3 runs 16 residues. CDR1 is LGHNA and CDR2 is YNFKEQ in the germline V gene. The ends were cut back, 3 bases at V and 0 bases at J, with 15 bases in the middle. CDR3 residues: CASSHPLSGSSYEQYF. The CDR3 nucleotides are TGTGCCAGCAGCCACCCACTCAGCGGGTCCTCCTACGAGCAGTACTTC.

This clonotype showed up many times. The chain employs TRBV15 and TRBJ2-7, with TRBD1 identical over 8 bases. This CDR3 contains 14 residues. CDR1 is LNHNV and CDR2 is YYDKDF in the germline V gene (reference sequence). Losses at the gene ends were 2 bases for V and 4 bases for J; bases not matched to a gene: 4. The CDR3 loop is CATSRQGAMYEQYF. The CDR3 region has the DNA TGTGCCACCAGCAGACAGGGGGCTATGTACGAGCAGTACTTC.

A few counts support this clonotype. The chain uses TRBV19 and TRBJ2-1; either TRBD1 or TRBD2 may supply D (5 bases each). This CDR3 is 14 amino acids long. CDR1 is LNHDA and CDR2 is SQIVND in the germline V gene (reference sequence). Trimming removed 7 bases at V and 1 base at J, with 11 bases between. CDR3 coding DNA: TGTGCCAGTAAAACGGGACCTTCCTACAATGAGCAGTTCTTC. This sequence encodes CASKTGPSYNEQFF.

This chain joins TRBV2 and TRBJ2-1; the match to TRBD1 covers 9 bases. The junction had 15 bases not matched to a gene; V was cut back by 6 bases and J by 9 bases. Germline values: CDR1 SNHLY, CDR2 FYNNEI. The CDR3 spans 16 residues. The CDR3 DNA sequence: TGTGCCAGCAGGAGACAGGGGGGGTGGGTCCAAGGTGAGCAGTTCTTC. This encodes CASRRQGGWVQGEQFF.